This T cell receptor beta chain was retrieved from a study of blood T cell repertoires in COVID-19. Study details: T cells, B-cell-depleted T cells, or PBMCs provided the cDNA or gDNA that served as material.

The V gene's germline CDR1 is SGHDT and CDR2 YYEEEE. V shed 4 bases, J shed 9 bases, and the junction held 6 bases outside the gene matches. The CDR3 contains 14 residues. Repertoires were generated with immunoSEQ multiplex PCR, while TCRdb's copy carries only in-frame clones and drops some. The table has over 200,000 clones, more than 75% seen once. The TCR originated in a woman in her forties who had recovered from COVID-19. Sequencing was carried out using peripheral blood. This sequence joins TRBV5-6 and TRBJ2-4, with 11 positions matching TRBD2. CDR3 amino acids: CASSPTSGSGIQYF. Written as DNA, the CDR3 is TGTGCCAGCAGCCCCACTAGCGGGAGCGGCATTCAGTACTTC.